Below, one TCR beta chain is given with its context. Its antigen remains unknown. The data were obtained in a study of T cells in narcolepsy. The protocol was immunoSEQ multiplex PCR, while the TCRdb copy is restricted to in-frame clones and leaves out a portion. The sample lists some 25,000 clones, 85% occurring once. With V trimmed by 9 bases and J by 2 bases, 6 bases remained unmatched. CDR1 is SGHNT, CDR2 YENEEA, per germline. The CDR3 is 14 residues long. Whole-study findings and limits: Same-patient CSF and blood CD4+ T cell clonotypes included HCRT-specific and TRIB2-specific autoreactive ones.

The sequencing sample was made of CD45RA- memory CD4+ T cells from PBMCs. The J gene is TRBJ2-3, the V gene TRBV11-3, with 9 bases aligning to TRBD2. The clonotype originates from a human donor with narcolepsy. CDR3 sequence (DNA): TGTGCCAGTCGTAGCGGGAGTAACACAGATACGCAGTATTTT. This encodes CASRSGSNTDTQYF.